The 16 T cell receptor beta chains presented below share a single source sample, sequenced in a study of OX40 agonist ivuxolimab in advanced cancers. Data came from immunoSEQ multiplex PCR; TCRdb stores just in-frame clones and leaves some out. The sample has 100,000 or so clones, about 88% seen once. Sequencing was performed on CD4+ or CD8+ T cells sorted from blood, taken in a trial of the OX40 agonist ivuxolimab. The receptors originated from an adult with an advanced solid tumor such as melanoma, head and neck, liver or kidney cancer.

The chain couples TRBV27 to TRBJ2-7; 10 nucleotides line up with TRBD2. The CDR3 consists of 16 residues. V lost 0 bases, J lost 0 bases, and 2 bases stayed unmatched. Germline V gene sequence: CDR1 MNHEY, CDR2 SMNVEV (reference sequence). The DNA for the CDR3 is TGTGCCAGCAGTTTATCGCCTAGCGGGAGCTCCTACGAGCAGTACTTC. Amino acids: CASSLSPSGSSYEQYF.

This rearrangement joins TRBV6-5 to TRBJ1-1, with a tentative D call TRBD1 (5 bases). Germline V gene lookup returns CDR1 MNHEY and CDR2 SVGAGI. The CDR3 runs 13 residues. V lost 5 bases to trimming and J lost 5 bases, with 12 bases between them. The CDR3 reads CASSQQGGTEAFF. CDR3 bases: TGTGCCAGCAGTCAGCAGGGCGGGACTGAAGCTTTCTTT.

The chain uses TRBV5-6 and TRBJ1-1, with D tentatively TRBD1 (5 bases). Trimming stripped 3 bases from V and 10 bases from J, with 16 bases between. Germline V gives CDR1 SGHDT, CDR2 YYEEEE. The CDR3 consists of 13 residues. The DNA of the CDR3 is TGTGCCAGCAGCTCCCAGTCCGGTCAGGGAGCTTTCTTT. Translation gives CASSSQSGQGAFF.

The chain links TRBV6-6 to TRBJ2-7; D remains unclear. Looked up from germline, CDR1 is MNHNY and CDR2 is SVGAGI (reference sequence). This CDR3 has 14 residues. Trimming took off 4 bases at V and 2 bases at J, with 12 bases between the two ends. CDR3 DNA: TGTGCCAGCAGTTCCAACACGGGTACCTACGAGCAGTACTTC. Protein sequence: CASSSNTGTYEQYF.

The V and J genes are TRBV29-1 and TRBJ1-1, with D perhaps TRBD1 (5 bases). Trimming cost V 7 bases and J 3 bases, with 15 bases left between them. The germline V gene encodes CDR1 SQVTM and CDR2 ANQGSEA. This CDR3 comprises 13 residues. Written as DNA, the CDR3 is TGCAGCGGGACGACAGCGTTGGACACTGAAGCTTTCTTT. Amino acids: CSGTTALDTEAFF.

The CDR3 DNA sequence: TGTGCCAGCAGCCCGATACCGACCCTCTCCTACAATGAGCAGTTCTTC. Translated, it gives CASSPIPTLSYNEQFF. The genes are TRBV7-3 and TRBJ2-1; no clear D. CDR1 is SGHTA and CDR2 is FQGTGA in the germline V gene. This CDR3 is built from 16 residues. The ends were cut back, 5 bases at V and 0 bases at J, with 14 bases in the middle.

The rearrangement uses TRBV5-4 and TRBJ1-2; D not resolved. This CDR3 has 14 amino acids. Trimming removed 3 bases from V and 2 bases from J, with 11 bases in between. From germline, CDR1 is SGHNT and CDR2 YYREEE (reference sequence). The CDR3 bases are TGTGCCAGCAGCTCCTTTCAGCGAAACTATGGCTACACCTTC. This encodes CASSSFQRNYGYTF.

The chain employs TRBV27 and TRBJ2-1; the match to TRBD2 covers 10 bases. The CDR3 consists of 18 residues. Germline values: CDR1 MNHEY, CDR2 SMNVEV (reference sequence). V lost 1 base, J lost 9 bases, and 15 bases stayed unmatched. CDR3 region: CASSLWKGSGRAGSEQFF. Here the CDR3 DNA reads TGTGCCAGCAGTTTATGGAAAGGGAGCGGGAGGGCGGGGAGTGAGCAGTTCTTC.

This clone was detected only once. The chain recombines TRBV7-9 with TRBJ2-1; 12 nucleotides agree with TRBD2. The length of the CDR3 is 16 residues. Germline V gene lookup returns CDR1 SEHNR and CDR2 FQNEAQ (reference sequence). Trimming removed 5 bases from V and 7 bases from J; junction bases left unmatched: 9. The CDR3 protein is CASSARLAGERNEQFF. The CDR3 DNA reads as TGTGCCAGCAGCGCTCGACTAGCGGGAGAGAGGAATGAGCAGTTCTTC.

V is TRBV11-2 and J is TRBJ2-1; 9 bases fit TRBD1. The CDR3 runs 19 residues. CDR1 and CDR2 (germline): SGHAT, FQNNGV. V was pared by 1 base and J by 7 bases, with 17 bases of the junction left unmatched. CDR3 nucleotides: TGTGCCAGCAGCTTAGGTCCGGTGGGGACAGGGAGGGATCGGAATGAGCAGTTCTTC. The encoded protein is CASSLGPVGTGRDRNEQFF.

V usage is TRBV19 and J usage is TRBJ1-1; D not resolved. V lost 7 bases and J 8 bases, leaving 23 bases between the germline ends. CDR3 length: 15 amino acids. The germline V gene encodes CDR1 LNHDA and CDR2 SQIVND (reference sequence). The DNA of the CDR3 is TGTGCCAGTATCGTGGGGTCGCCTAACGTTCAGGAAGCTTTCTTT. Translated: CASIVGSPNVQEAFF.

The J gene is TRBJ1-2, the V gene TRBV28; D gene ambiguous. V lost 6 bases and J lost 2, with 16 bases in between. From germline, CDR1 is MDHEN and CDR2 SYDVKM. CDR3 length equals 15 residues. The CDR3 DNA is TGTGCCAGCAGATTCTCCGACCTGAGGAACTATGGCTACACCTTC. Translating it yields CASRFSDLRNYGYTF.

The CDR3 sequence: CASSDPGGGETQYF. CDR3 bases: TGTGCCAGCAGTGATCCGGGGGGCGGGGAGACCCAGTACTTC. The V call is TRBV25-1, the J call TRBJ2-5, with D perhaps TRBD2 (7 bases). The CDR3 has 14 residues. The V end was cut by 3 bases, the J end by 5 bases, with 13 bases between. CDR1 and CDR2 from the germline V gene are MGHDK and SYGVNS.

The rearrangement joins TRBV7-6 to TRBJ2-2; a weak D match, TRBD2 (5 bases). V lost 5 bases and J lost 5, with 9 bases in between. CDR1 and CDR2 (germline): SGHVS, FNYEAQ. The CDR3 has 13 residues. CDR3 nucleotide sequence: TGTGCCAGCAGCCCAGCGGCTACCGGGGAGCTGTTTTTT. Translated: CASSPAATGELFF.

The CDR3 reads CASSTASGHGDTQYF. The CDR3, as DNA: TGTGCCAGCAGCACGGCTAGCGGCCACGGAGATACGCAGTATTTT. This chain links TRBV7-2 with TRBJ2-3, with TRBD2 matching over 7 bases. The germline V gene has CDR1 SGHTA and CDR2 FQGNSA. V shed 5 bases and J 5 bases; nucleotides not matched to a gene: 10. This CDR3 has 15 amino acids.

The chain employs TRBV19 and TRBJ1-1; perhaps TRBD1 as D (6 bases). The germline CDR1 and CDR2 sequences are LNHDA and SQIVND (reference sequence). V lost 9 bases to trimming and J lost 5 bases, with 25 bases between them. CDR3 size: 16 residues. The CDR3 region has the DNA TGTGCCAGCCGATATGACAGGAGTGGGGGAAGGACTGAAGCTTTCTTT. This gives the protein CASRYDRSGGRTEAFF.